Shown below are 13 T cell receptor beta chains from a single sample sequenced in a study of blood T cell repertoires in COVID-19. TCRdb's table, derived via immunoSEQ multiplex PCR, lists solely in-frame clones and lacks some. The data contain about 110,000 clones, about two thirds of them singletons. Sequenced input: peripheral blood. The source of these receptors is a woman in her thirties or forties with acute or convalescent COVID-19.

V gene TRBV7-9 combines with J gene TRBJ2-2; 11 nucleotides match TRBD2. V dropped 5 bases and J dropped 4; count of bases not matched to a gene: 3. The CDR3 has 15 residues. CDR1 and CDR2 (germline): SEHNR, FQNEAQ (reference sequence). CDR3 amino acids: CASSHGLAGTGELFF. DNA of the CDR3: TGTGCCAGCAGCCATGGACTAGCGGGCACCGGGGAGCTGTTTTTT.

This clone has just one count. This chain uses TRBV2 with TRBJ1-1; no reliable D call. V was pared by 6 bases and J by 4 bases, with 6 bases between. There are 11 residues in the CDR3. The germline V gene encodes CDR1 SNHLY and CDR2 FYNNEI. In DNA, the CDR3 is TGTGCCAGCAGACAGTCCACTGAAGCTTTCTTT. Residues: CASRQSTEAFF.

Turning to this clone: One end of the junction is discordant with germline, which a read error may explain. The chain recombines TRBV3-1 (or the pseudogene TRBV3-2) with TRBJ2-5, with D tentatively TRBD1 (6 bases). Germline assignment: CDR1 LGHDT and CDR2 YNNKEL (reference sequence). The length of the CDR3 is 12 residues. The CDR3 protein is CATTGFQKTQYF. DNA of the CDR3: TGTGCCACTACAGGGTTCCAAAAGACCCAGTACTTC.

This clone appeared a few times. The rearrangement uses TRBV3-1 (or the pseudogene TRBV3-2) and TRBJ2-7, with D perhaps matching TRBD2 (6 bases). There are 13 residues in the CDR3. The germline CDR1 and CDR2 sequences are LGHDT and YNNKEL (reference sequence). Between the trimmed V and J ends, which lost 4 bases and 12 bases, there was a span of 19 bases. The CDR3 sequence: CASSPPGDTAWYF. As DNA, the CDR3 is TGTGCCAGCAGCCCCCCGGGGGATACAGCTTGGTACTTC.

This clone was counted only a few times. The identical CDR3 is also encoded by other nucleotide sequences in the sample. The gene calls are TRBV5-1 and TRBJ2-7; 9 nucleotides agree with TRBD1. Germline CDR1 SGHRS, CDR2 YFSETQ. V shed 4 bases, J shed 2 bases, and the junction held 4 bases outside the gene matches. This CDR3 region has 14 residues. CDR3 in amino acids: CASSPQGAAYEQYF. CDR3 nucleotides: TGCGCCAGCAGCCCACAGGGGGCGGCCTACGAGCAGTACTTC.

The chain combines TRBV6-1 with TRBJ1-2; 12 bases fit TRBD1. This CDR3 has 18 residues. J gave up 5 bases and V 0 bases, and 10 bases lay outside the gene matches. Germline V gives CDR1 MNHNS, CDR2 SASEGT. The CDR3 DNA reads TGTGCCAGCAGTGAAGCGGGACAGGGGGCGCGGGACCATTATGGCTACACCTTC. Protein product: CASSEAGQGARDHYGYTF.

The chain joins TRBV6-5 to TRBJ2-2; the match to TRBD1 covers 8 bases. V gave up 7 bases and J gave up 0 bases; unmatched junction bases: 4. Germline V gene lookup returns CDR1 MNHEY and CDR2 SVGAGI. The CDR3 spans 15 residues. CDR3 sequence reads: CASTPGQANTGELFF. The CDR3 nucleotides read TGTGCCAGCACCCCGGGACAGGCGAACACCGGGGAGCTGTTTTTT.

The V call is TRBV18, the J call TRBJ2-2, with D maybe TRBD1 (5 bases). The CDR3 sequence is 15 residues long. V was cut by 3 bases and J by 3 bases, with 11 bases left in between. CDR1 is KGHSH, CDR2 LQKENI, per germline. CDR3 sequence reads: CASSPTQAYTGELFF. DNA of the CDR3: TGTGCCAGCTCACCTACACAGGCGTACACCGGGGAGCTGTTTTTT.

This chain connects TRBV4-3 to TRBJ1-3; TRBD1 matches 10 bases. The trim removed 5 bases at V and 7 bases at J, leaving 5 bases unmatched. From germline, CDR1 is LGHNA and CDR2 YSLEER. The CDR3 is made up of 14 amino acids. In DNA, the CDR3 is TGCGCCAGCAGCTGGGGACAGGGGCCGAACACCATATATTTT. Translating it yields CASSWGQGPNTIYF.

The rearrangement uses TRBV11-2 and TRBJ1-5; 9 bases are shared with TRBD1. V lost 1 base, J lost 11 bases, and 12 bases stayed unmatched. The CDR3 is 16 amino acids. The germline gives CDR1 SGHAT, CDR2 FQNNGV. DNA for the CDR3: TGTGCCAGCAGCTTAGCGGGACAGGGTATCCGGCAGACCCAGCATTTT. Residues: CASSLAGQGIRQTQHF.

The chain has TRBV3-1 (or the pseudogene TRBV3-2) and TRBJ1-6; maybe TRBD1 (5 bases). Germline V gives CDR1 LGHDT, CDR2 YNNKEL (reference sequence). The CDR3 consists of 15 residues. The germline V and J ends were trimmed by 1 base and 9 bases, with 13 bases remaining between them. The CDR3 sequence: CASSQGAGQGSPLHF. The CDR3 coding sequence is TGTGCCAGCAGCCAAGGGGCAGGGCAGGGTTCACCCCTCCACTTT.

This clone was found a few times. This chain uses TRBV30 with TRBJ2-1, with D possibly TRBD2 on 5 matching bases. This CDR3 is 13 amino acids long. Germline CDR1 GTSNPN, CDR2 SVGIG (reference sequence). Trimming pared 4 bases from V and 6 bases from J, leaving 13 bases between. The CDR3 spells CAWNKVEGNEQFF. The CDR3 DNA reads TGTGCCTGGAATAAGGTCGAGGGCAATGAGCAGTTCTTC. Variable domain in full (rest from reference TRBV30 and TRBJ2-1): SQTIHQWPATLVQPVGSPLSLECTVEGTSNPNLYWYRQAAGRGLQLLFYSVGIGQISSEVPQNLSASRPQDRQFILSSKKLLLSDSGFYLCAWNKVEGNEQFFGPGTRLTVL.

This rearrangement joins TRBV18 to TRBJ1-6; 10 bases align to TRBD1. Germline-derived CDR1 and CDR2 are KGHSH and LQKENI. Germline trimming cut 6 bases from V and 8 bases from J; bases unmatched to any gene: 7. There are 15 residues in the CDR3. The CDR3 bases are TGTGCCAGCTCTCCTCCGGGACAGGGGTATTCACCCCTCCACTTT. Translating gives CASSPPGQGYSPLHF.